This paragraph covers one T cell receptor beta chain sequence. Its antigen is still unknown. The source of the sample is a study of beta chain features in type 1 diabetes. Study results and limitations: HLA influence on TCRB rearrangement stayed unresolved here. Type 1 diabetes patients showed a moderate but significant shortening of TCRB CDR3s in all four CD4+ subsets. Reads derived from cDNA could over-represent cells showing high TCR expression.

CDR1 is SGDLS and CDR2 is YYNGEE in the germline V gene. Trimming cost V 2 bases and J 4 bases; bases outside gene matches: 8. The CDR3 is 16 residues long. The authors sorted CD4+ naive, central memory, regulatory and stem cell-like memory cells via CD45RO/CCR7/CD25/CD127/CD95/CD27. Investigators reverse transcribed all isolated RNA, so they sequenced expressed TCRB transcripts. TCRdb's table, derived via immunoSEQ multiplex PCR, lists solely in-frame clones and lacks some. Among 600,000 or so clones listed, 11% to 15% were seen once. The V and J genes are TRBV9 and TRBJ2-3, with 9 bases that match TRBD1. This TCR was sampled from a man between 18 and 35 years old with type 1 diabetes. Sequenced sample: naive CD4+ T cells from blood. The CDR3 bases are TGTGCCAGCAGCGTCGTGGGACAGGGTTTCGCAGATACGCAGTATTTT. It codes for CASSVVGQGFADTQYF.